This passage covers 9 T cell receptor beta chains from one sample sequenced in a study of blood T cell repertoires in COVID-19. Assay: immunoSEQ multiplex PCR; the TCRdb copy retains only in-frame clones and omits some. The sample has about 150,000 clones, more than 75% seen once. Material: peripheral blood. The receptor set was obtained from a human donor with acute or convalescent COVID-19. The donor label of this sample is uncertain.

The chain couples TRBV3-1 (or the pseudogene TRBV3-2) to TRBJ1-2, with a weak D call TRBD1 (5 bases). Trimming took 0 bases from V and 4 from J, leaving 21 bases between them. The CDR3 sequence is 18 residues long. CDR1 LGHDT and CDR2 YNNKEL come from the germline V gene (reference sequence). In DNA, the CDR3 is TGTGCCAGCAGCCAAGAGGCGGGAGGTACAGGTCGTGGCTATGGCTACACCTTC. It is translated as CASSQEAGGTGRGYGYTF.

This clone has more than one count but fewer than ten. V is TRBV5-1 and J is TRBJ1-1; 9 positions match TRBD1. The CDR3 is 16 amino acids. Germline V gives CDR1 SGHRS, CDR2 YFSETQ. Trimming cost V 5 bases and J 4 bases; bases outside gene matches: 12. CDR3 sequence: CASSSGGTGLRTEAFF. CDR3 DNA: TGCGCCAGCAGTTCAGGCGGGACAGGGCTGCGCACTGAAGCTTTCTTT.

This clone was picked up one time. This chain links TRBV5-1 with TRBJ1-1; 10 bases are a match to TRBD1. V trimming: 3 bases; J trimming: 6 bases; junction bases outside the gene matches: 11. CDR3 length: 16 amino acids. Germline V CDR1 and CDR2: SGHRS, YFSETQ. In DNA form, the CDR3 reads TGCGCCAGCAGCTCACAGCCGGGACAGGGGATCCCTGAAGCTTTCTTT. Translated: CASSSQPGQGIPEAFF.

The rearrangement joins TRBV11-2 to TRBJ2-2; 11 nucleotides line up with TRBD2. V was pared by 3 bases and J by 4 bases, with 4 bases of the junction left unmatched. Germline V gene sequence: CDR1 SGHAT, CDR2 FQNNGV. The CDR3 is 16 amino acids. The CDR3 protein is CASSLMLAGGTGELFF. The CDR3 coding sequence is TGTGCCAGCAGCTTGATGCTAGCGGGGGGCACCGGGGAGCTGTTTTTT. Looking up the rest from reference TRBV11-2 and TRBJ2-2 gives the full variable domain: EAGVAQSPRYKIIEKRQSVAFWCNPISGHATLYWYQQILGQGPKLLIQFQNNGVVDDSQLPKDRFSAERLKGVDSTLKIQPAKLEDSAVYLCASSLMLAGGTGELFFGEGSRLTVL.

This chain links TRBV9 with TRBJ2-2, with 16 bases fitting TRBD2. Trimming removed 3 bases from V and 4 bases from J; junction bases left unmatched: 9. This CDR3 spans 19 amino acids. CDR1 and CDR2 (germline): SGDLS, YYNGEE. Here the CDR3 DNA reads TGTGCCAGCAGCGCGCCGGGACTAGCGGGGGGGCGCGGCACCGGGGAGCTGTTTTTT. It encodes CASSAPGLAGGRGTGELFF.

The chain joins TRBV6-5 to TRBJ1-1, with a tentative D call TRBD1 (6 bases). Trimming shortened V by 8 bases and J by 0 bases, and 16 bases separated the two germline ends. Germline V gene sequence: CDR1 MNHEY, CDR2 SVGAGI. The CDR3 length is 15 residues. The CDR3 region is CASHIQGYLNTEAFF. The CDR3 DNA reads as TGTGCCAGCCATATACAGGGATACTTGAACACTGAAGCTTTCTTT.

The J gene is TRBJ1-2, the V gene TRBV10-3, with 8 bases matching TRBD1. V lost 7 bases and J lost 8; bases outside the gene matches: 12. This CDR3 comprises 14 residues. Germline V gene data show CDR1 as ENHRY and CDR2 as SYGVKD. The CDR3 coding sequence is TGTGCCATCACCCCGAGAGACAGGGGCGCAGGCTACACCTTC. This codes for CAITPRDRGAGYTF.

The CDR3 sequence is CASSQGRWGGTEAFF. Written as DNA, the CDR3 is TGTGCCAGCAGCCAAGGGCGTTGGGGAGGGACTGAAGCTTTCTTT. This sequence joins TRBV14 and TRBJ1-1; D remains ambiguous. This CDR3 has 15 residues. Between the trimmed V and J ends, which lost 1 base and 5 bases, there was a span of 14 bases. CDR1 is SGHDN and CDR2 is FVKESK in the germline V gene. The entire variable domain, with the rest obtained from reference TRBV14 and TRBJ1-1, is as follows: EAGVTQFPSHSVIEKGQTVTLRCDPISGHDNLYWYRRVMGKEIKFLLHFVKESKQDESGMPNNRFLAERTGGTYSTLKVQPAELEDSGVYFCASSQGRWGGTEAFFGQGTRLTVV.

The rearrangement links TRBV3-1 (or the pseudogene TRBV3-2) to TRBJ1-2; TRBD1 matches at 7 bases. CDR1 and CDR2 from the germline V gene are LGHDT and YNNKEL (reference sequence). There are 13 residues in the CDR3. V shed 2 bases, J shed 4 bases, and the junction held 1 base outside the gene matches. CDR3 nucleotides: TGTGCCAGCAGCCAAACAGGGGCCTATGGCTACACCTTC. Translation: CASSQTGAYGYTF.